What follows are 6 T cell receptor beta chains derived from one specimen sequenced in a study of TIL therapy for anti-PD-1-resistant metastatic lung cancer. The libraries were made with immunoSEQ v3. Sequencing used immunoSEQ multiplex PCR; TCRdb keeps in-frame clones, though not all of them. The repertoire consists of about 50,000 clones, with 70% to 85% occurring once and the leading ten covering around 5.9%. Time point denoted: pre-treatment sample, taken before nivolumab and TIL therapy. Most excised metastases sampled were pleural nodules or supraclavicular lymph nodes. The sequencing here drew on tumor tissue, taken at baseline. The receptor source for this set is a person between 30 and 80 years old with non-small cell lung cancer.

The sample holds one count of this clone. J is TRBJ2-7 and V is TRBV5-6; 8 positions agree with TRBD2. V shed 0 bases and J 3 bases; nucleotides not matched to a gene: 11. The CDR3 is made up of 17 amino acids. Germline-derived CDR1 and CDR2 are SGHDT and YYEEEE. CDR3 DNA: TGTGCCAGCAGCTTGGATAGGGTAGCGGGATCCCACTACGAGCAGTACTTC. Its translation is CASSLDRVAGSHYEQYF.

The chain carries TRBV4-1 and TRBJ2-7; 8 bases fit TRBD2. The CDR3 is 15 residues long. V shed 5 bases, J shed 0 bases, and the junction held 6 bases outside the gene matches. Germline CDR1 and CDR2: MGHRA and YSYEKL. CDR3 sequence (DNA): TGCGCCAGCAGCAAGAGCGGGGGCGGCTCCTACGAGCAGTACTTC. This codes for CASSKSGGGSYEQYF.

In its sample, this clone was seen once. The chain joins TRBV7-2 to TRBJ2-1, with D possibly matching TRBD1 (5 bases). The ends were cut back, 3 bases at V and 10 bases at J, with 16 bases in the middle. The CDR3 has 14 residues. Germline CDR1 and CDR2: SGHTA and FQGNSA. CDR3 region: CASSLDNRGREQFF. In nucleotides, the CDR3 is TGTGCCAGCAGCTTGGATAATAGGGGTAGGGAGCAGTTCTTC.

V and J are TRBV6-5 and TRBJ2-5; tentatively, D is TRBD1 (6 bases). TRBJ2-7 explains the end of the DNA better; the J call may be wrong. Germline lookup yields CDR1 MNHEY and CDR2 SVGAGI. There are 12 residues in the CDR3. The CDR3 region has the DNA TGTGCCAGCAAACAGGGTTCCTACGAGCAGTACTTC. Amino acids: CASKQGSYEQYF.

The chain is built from TRBV5-4 and TRBJ2-4, with TRBD2 identical over 9 bases. The CDR3 is 14 residues long. Germline V CDR1 and CDR2: SGHNT, YYREEE (reference sequence). After removal of 4 bases from V and 7 bases from J, the junction contained 6 bases not matched to a gene. The CDR3: CASSVAGVGNIQYF. CDR3 in DNA: TGTGCCAGCAGCGTAGCGGGAGTGGGGAACATTCAGTACTTC.

The chain couples TRBV28 to TRBJ1-2, with 10 bases lining up with TRBD1. The V gene end was trimmed by 6 bases and the J gene end by 6 bases; junction bases not matched to a gene: 13. Germline V gene lookup returns CDR1 MDHEN and CDR2 SYDVKM. This CDR3 has 16 amino acids. The CDR3 sequence is CASRRFGTGVGDGYTF. The CDR3 nucleotides are TGTGCCAGCAGACGATTCGGGACAGGGGTAGGCGATGGCTACACCTTC.